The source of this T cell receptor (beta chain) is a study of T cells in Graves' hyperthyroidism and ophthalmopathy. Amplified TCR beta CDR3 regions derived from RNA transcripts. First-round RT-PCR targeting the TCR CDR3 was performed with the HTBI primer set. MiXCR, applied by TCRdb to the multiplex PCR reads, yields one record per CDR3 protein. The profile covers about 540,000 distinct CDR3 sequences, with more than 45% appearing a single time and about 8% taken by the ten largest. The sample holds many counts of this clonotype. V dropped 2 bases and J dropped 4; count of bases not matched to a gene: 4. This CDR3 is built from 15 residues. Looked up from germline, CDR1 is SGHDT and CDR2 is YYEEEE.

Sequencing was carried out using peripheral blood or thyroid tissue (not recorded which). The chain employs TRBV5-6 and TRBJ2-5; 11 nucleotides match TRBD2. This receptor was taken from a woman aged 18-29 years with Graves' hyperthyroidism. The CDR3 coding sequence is TGTGCCAGCAGCTTCCAACTAGCGGGAGCAGAGACCCAGTACTTC. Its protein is CASSFQLAGAETQYF.